These T cell receptor beta chains were read from a single sample in a study of shared clonotypes between healthy human individuals. TCRdb keeps only in-frame clones here, not all; method: immunoSEQ multiplex PCR. The table records some 2 million clones, 90% to 95% of them present only once. Material: naive CD4+ T cells sorted from blood. These receptors were obtained from a man between 18 and 29 years old in good health. The CDR3 runs from the conserved cysteine through the conserved F or W. Each record gives: J gene, V gene, D gene, CDR3 protein, CDR3 DNA. A D gene is named only where the DNA matches it firmly.

j_call: TRBJ2-5
v_call: TRBV7-9
d_call: .
cdr3_aa: CASTLSDSETQYF
cdr3_nt: TGTGCCAGCACCCTGTCGGATTCAGAGACCCAGTACTTC

j_call: TRBJ2-6
v_call: TRBV7-9
d_call: TRBD2
cdr3_aa: CASSLRGVSSGANVLTF
cdr3_nt: TGTGCCAGCAGCTTACGGGGGGTAAGCTCTGGGGCCAACGTCCTGACTTTC

j_call: TRBJ2-2
v_call: TRBV7-9
d_call: .
cdr3_aa: CASSFNTDTGELFF
cdr3_nt: TGTGCCAGCAGCTTTAATACCGACACCGGGGAGCTGTTTTTT

j_call: TRBJ1-6
v_call: TRBV27
d_call: .
cdr3_aa: CASTFRGQGSHYNSPLHF
cdr3_nt: TGTGCCAGCACCTTTCGAGGACAAGGATCCCATTATAATTCACCCCTCCACTTT

j_call: TRBJ2-3
v_call: TRBV27
d_call: TRBD1
cdr3_aa: CASSGTGDTGTDTQYF
cdr3_nt: TGTGCCAGCAGTGGAACAGGGGATACGGGCACAGATACGCAGTATTTT

j_call: TRBJ2-7
v_call: TRBV18
d_call: TRBD2
cdr3_aa: CASSPSLAGLRVYEQYF
cdr3_nt: TGTGCCAGCTCACCGTCCCTAGCGGGTTTAAGGGTCTACGAGCAGTACTTC

j_call: TRBJ2-5
v_call: TRBV21-1
d_call: .
cdr3_aa: CASIFQYF
cdr3_nt: TGTGCCAGCATCTTTCAGTACTTC

j_call: TRBJ1-6
v_call: TRBV6-5
d_call: TRBD1
cdr3_aa: CASSYVGQRNSPLHF
cdr3_nt: TGTGCCAGCAGTTACGTGGGACAGAGGAATTCACCCCTCCACTTT

j_call: TRBJ1-3
v_call: TRBV10-3
d_call: .
cdr3_aa: CAISDSVSGNTIYF
cdr3_nt: TGTGCCATCAGTGATTCAGTCTCTGGAAACACCATATATTTT

j_call: TRBJ2-5
v_call: TRBV11-2
d_call: .
cdr3_aa: CASSLAPGQETQYF
cdr3_nt: TGTGCCAGCAGCTTAGCGCCCGGCCAAGAGACCCAGTACTTC

j_call: TRBJ1-3
v_call: TRBV28
d_call: .
cdr3_aa: CASSFQGSGNTIYF
cdr3_nt: TGTGCCAGCAGTTTTCAAGGGTCTGGAAACACCATATATTTT